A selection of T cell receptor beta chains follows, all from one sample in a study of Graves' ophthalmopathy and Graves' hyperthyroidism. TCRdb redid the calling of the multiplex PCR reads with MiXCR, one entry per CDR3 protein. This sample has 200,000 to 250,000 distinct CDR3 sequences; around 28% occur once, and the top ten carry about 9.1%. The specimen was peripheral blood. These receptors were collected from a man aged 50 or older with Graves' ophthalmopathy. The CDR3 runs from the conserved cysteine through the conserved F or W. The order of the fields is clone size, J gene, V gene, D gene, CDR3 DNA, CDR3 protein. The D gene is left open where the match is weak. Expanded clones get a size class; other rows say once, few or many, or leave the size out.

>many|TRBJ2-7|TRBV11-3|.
TGTGCCAGCAGCTTAGGAAGGGCAGGCCCACCCTCCTACGAGCAGTACTTC
CASSLGRAGPPSYEQYF
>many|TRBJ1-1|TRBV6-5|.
TGTGCCAGCAGTTACGGTGTAGAAGCTTTCTTT
CASSYGVEAFF
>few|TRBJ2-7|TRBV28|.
TGTGCCAGCAGTTTGTTCGAACAGACCGGTCTCGAGCAGTACTTC
CASSLFEQTGLEQYF
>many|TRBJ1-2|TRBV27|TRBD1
TGTGCCAGCAGTTTGACAGGGCGGGACTATGGCTACACCTTC
CASSLTGRDYGYTF
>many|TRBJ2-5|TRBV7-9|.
TGTGCCAGCAGCTTAGGTGTCAGGACAGAATACCAAGAGACCCAGTACTTC
CASSLGVRTEYQETQYF
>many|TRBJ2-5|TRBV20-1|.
TGCAGTGCTAGAGAGTGGGCAGAAGAAGAGACCCAGTACTTC
CSAREWAEEETQYF
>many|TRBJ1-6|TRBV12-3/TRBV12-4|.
TGTGCCAGCAGTTTAAACTATAATTCACCCCTCCACTTT
CASSLNYNSPLHF
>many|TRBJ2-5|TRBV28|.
TGTGCCAGCAGTTTGTGGCCTAGCGCTCAGGAGACCCAGTACTTC
CASSLWPSAQETQYF
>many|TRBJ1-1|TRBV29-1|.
TGCAGCGCTATGACCAGGCCCGCCGCTGAAGCTTTCTTT
CSAMTRPAAEAFF
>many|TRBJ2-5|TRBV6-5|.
TGTGCCAGCCTTGAGCCGTACCAAGAGACCCAGTACTTC
CASLEPYQETQYF
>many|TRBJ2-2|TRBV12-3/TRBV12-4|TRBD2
TGTGCCAGCACCCCCCCCCTAGCGGGACTGAGGACCGGGGAGCTGTTTTTT
CASTPPLAGLRTGELFF
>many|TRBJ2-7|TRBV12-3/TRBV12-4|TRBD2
TGTGCCAGCAGTTTGGCGAGCGGGAAAGGCTCCTACGAGCAGTACTTC
CASSLASGKGSYEQYF
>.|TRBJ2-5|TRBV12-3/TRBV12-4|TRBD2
TGTGCCAGCAGTTTGGGCGGGAGGGTTGAAGAGACCCAGTACTTC
CASSLGGRVEETQYF
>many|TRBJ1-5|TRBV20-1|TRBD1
TGCAGTGCTAGAGACCTCAAAACCGGGACAGATAACAATCAGCCCCAGCATTTT
CSARDLKTGTDNNQPQHF
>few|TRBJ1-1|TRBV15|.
TGTGCCACCAGCAGAGGGGCGATTAGCGCTGAAGCTTTCTTT
CATSRGAISAEAFF
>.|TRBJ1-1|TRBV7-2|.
TGTGCCAGCAGCTTGGTAGGGCTAAGTGCTTTCTTT
CASSLVGLSAFF
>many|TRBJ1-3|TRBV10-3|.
TGTGCCATCAGTGGCAGCGCTGGAAACACCATATATTTT
CAISGSAGNTIYF
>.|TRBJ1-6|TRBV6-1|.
TGTGCCAGCAGGAAAGACCCATCCAACGATTCACCCCTCCACTTT
CASRKDPSNDSPLHF
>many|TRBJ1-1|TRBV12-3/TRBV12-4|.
TGTGCCAGCGTAAATGGGAATTTGAACACTGAAGCTTTCTTT
CASVNGNLNTEAFF
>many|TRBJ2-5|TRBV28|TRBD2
TGTGCCAGCAGCCTCGGGCTAGCGGGCCTTGAAGAGACCCAGTACTTC
CASSLGLAGLEETQYF
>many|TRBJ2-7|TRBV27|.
TGTGCCAGCAGTCCCCTTAAGGGCGAGCAGTACTTC
CASSPLKGEQYF
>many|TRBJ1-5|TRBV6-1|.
TGTGCCAGACGAAATCAGCCCCAGCATTTT
CARRNQPQHF
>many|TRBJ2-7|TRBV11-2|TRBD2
TGTGCCAGCAGCTCACGACTAGCGGGGTCGGCCTACGAGCAGTACTTC
CASSSRLAGSAYEQYF
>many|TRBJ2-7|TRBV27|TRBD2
TGTGCCAGCAGCACTAGCGGCCTCCTTTCGGGCTCCTACGAGCAGTACTTC
CASSTSGLLSGSYEQYF
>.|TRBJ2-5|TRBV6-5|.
TGTGCCAGCAGTTACGATGGGGTTGGGCCAGAGACCCAGTACTTC
CASSYDGVGPETQYF
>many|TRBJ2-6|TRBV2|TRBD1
TGTGCCAGCAGTGGGGACAGGGGGCTGGGTGGGGCCAACGTCCTGACTTTC
CASSGDRGLGGANVLTF
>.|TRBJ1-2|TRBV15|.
TGTGCCACCAGCAGATACGCTTATGGCTACACCTTC
CATSRYAYGYTF
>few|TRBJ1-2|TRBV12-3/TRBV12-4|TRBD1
TGTGCCAGCAGGACGGACAGGCAAAACTATGGCTACACCTTC
CASRTDRQNYGYTF
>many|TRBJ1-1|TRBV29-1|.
TGCAGCGCCGAAGTACAAATCTCGGGGGCTTTCTTT
CSAEVQISGAFF
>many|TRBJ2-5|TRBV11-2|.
TGTGCCAGCAGCTTAGATCAACCGGCCAGGGAGTACTTC
CASSLDQPAREYF
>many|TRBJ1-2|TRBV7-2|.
TGTGCCAGCAGCTTTACAGCAAGTAACTATGGCTACACCTTC
CASSFTASNYGYTF
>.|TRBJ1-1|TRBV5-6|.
TGTGCCAGCAGCCTAAGATCGACTGAAGCTTTCTTT
CASSLRSTEAFF